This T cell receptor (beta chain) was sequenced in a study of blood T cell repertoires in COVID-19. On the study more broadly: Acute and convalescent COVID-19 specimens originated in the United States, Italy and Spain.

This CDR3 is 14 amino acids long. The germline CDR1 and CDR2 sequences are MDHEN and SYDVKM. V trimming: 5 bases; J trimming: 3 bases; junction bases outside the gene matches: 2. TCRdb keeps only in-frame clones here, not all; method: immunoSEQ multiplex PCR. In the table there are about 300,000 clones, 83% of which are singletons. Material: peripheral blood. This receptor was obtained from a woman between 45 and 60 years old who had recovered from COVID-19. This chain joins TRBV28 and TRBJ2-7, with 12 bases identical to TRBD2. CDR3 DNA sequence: TGTGCCAGCAGTATGGGACTAGCGGGCTACGAGCAGTACTTC. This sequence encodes CASSMGLAGYEQYF.